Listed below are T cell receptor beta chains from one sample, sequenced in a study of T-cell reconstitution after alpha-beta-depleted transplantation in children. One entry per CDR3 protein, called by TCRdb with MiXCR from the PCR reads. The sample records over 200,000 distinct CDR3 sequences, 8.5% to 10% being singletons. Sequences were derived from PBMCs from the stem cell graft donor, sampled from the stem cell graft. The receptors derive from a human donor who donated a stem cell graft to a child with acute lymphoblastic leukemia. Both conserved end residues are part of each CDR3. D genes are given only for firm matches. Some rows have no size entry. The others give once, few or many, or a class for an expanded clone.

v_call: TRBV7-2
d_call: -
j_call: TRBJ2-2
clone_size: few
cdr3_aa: CASSLARTESGELFF
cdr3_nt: TGTGCCAGCAGCTTAGCGAGAACAGAGAGCGGGGAGCTGTTTTTT

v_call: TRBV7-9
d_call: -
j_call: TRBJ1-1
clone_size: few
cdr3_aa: CASSARVPEAFF
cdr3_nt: TGTGCCAGCAGCGCTAGGGTACCTGAAGCTTTCTTT

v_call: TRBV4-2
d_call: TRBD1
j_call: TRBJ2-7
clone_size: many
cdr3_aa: CASSRDRASYEQYF
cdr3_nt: TGTGCCAGCAGCCGGGACAGAGCATCGTACGAGCAGTACTTC

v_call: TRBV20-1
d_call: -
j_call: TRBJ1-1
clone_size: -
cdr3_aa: CSATGIGAPTEAFF
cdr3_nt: TGCAGTGCCACCGGGATAGGGGCGCCTACTGAAGCTTTCTTT

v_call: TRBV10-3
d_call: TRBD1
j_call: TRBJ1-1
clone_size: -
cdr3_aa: CAISSLPGQGSNTEAFF
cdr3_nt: TGTGCCATCAGTTCCCTCCCGGGACAGGGGTCGAACACTGAAGCTTTCTTT

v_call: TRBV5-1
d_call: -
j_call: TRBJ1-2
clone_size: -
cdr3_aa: CASSLLGSPSRGGYTF
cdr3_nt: TGCGCCAGCAGCTTGTTGGGATCCCCCAGCAGGGGTGGCTACACCTTC

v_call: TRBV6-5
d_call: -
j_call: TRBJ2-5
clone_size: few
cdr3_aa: CASSSETGYQETQYF
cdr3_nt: TGTGCCAGCAGTTCGGAGACAGGCTACCAAGAGACCCAGTACTTC

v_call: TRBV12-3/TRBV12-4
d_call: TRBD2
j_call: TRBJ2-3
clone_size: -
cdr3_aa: CASSLRYPGTSGGATDTQYF
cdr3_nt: TGTGCCAGCAGTCTCCGTTACCCCGGGACTAGCGGGGGGGCGACAGATACGCAGTATTTT

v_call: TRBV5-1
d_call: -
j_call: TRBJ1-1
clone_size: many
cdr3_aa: CASSLQGAEAFF
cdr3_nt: TGCGCCAGCAGCTTACAGGGCGCTGAAGCTTTCTTT

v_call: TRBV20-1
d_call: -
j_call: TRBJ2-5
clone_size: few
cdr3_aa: CSARDTGVQETQYF
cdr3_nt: TGCAGTGCTAGAGATACGGGGGTGCAAGAGACCCAGTACTTC